This TCR beta chain was found in a study of blood T cell repertoires in COVID-19. For the study at large: The recovered donors of Cohort 3 showed two negative PCRs, clearance, or symptom resolution. Sites in the United States, Italy and Spain provided acute and convalescent COVID-19 samples.

V lost 0 bases, J lost 4 bases, and 8 bases stayed unmatched. The CDR3 is made up of 17 amino acids. CDR1 SGHNT and CDR2 YENEEA come from the germline V gene. Original methodology: Estimation of nucleated cell counts relied on the amplification of reference gene primers. The data were produced by immunoSEQ multiplex PCR, yet TCRdb's version contains in-frame clones alone and is incomplete. Clonal size and the V and J genes are those of that table, whereas D and trimming came from the DNA. The sample has approximately 190,000 clones, roughly nine tenths seen once. This clonotype originated in a middle-aged woman in a cohort exposed to, infected with or recovered from COVID-19 (not recorded which). The sequenced sample consisted of PBMCs or T cells enriched from blood (not recorded which). This chain connects TRBV11-3 to TRBJ2-1; 8 nucleotides match TRBD2. The CDR3 spells CASSLDETAGVYNEQFF. DNA for the CDR3: TGTGCCAGCAGCTTAGATGAGACAGCGGGAGTTTACAATGAGCAGTTCTTC.